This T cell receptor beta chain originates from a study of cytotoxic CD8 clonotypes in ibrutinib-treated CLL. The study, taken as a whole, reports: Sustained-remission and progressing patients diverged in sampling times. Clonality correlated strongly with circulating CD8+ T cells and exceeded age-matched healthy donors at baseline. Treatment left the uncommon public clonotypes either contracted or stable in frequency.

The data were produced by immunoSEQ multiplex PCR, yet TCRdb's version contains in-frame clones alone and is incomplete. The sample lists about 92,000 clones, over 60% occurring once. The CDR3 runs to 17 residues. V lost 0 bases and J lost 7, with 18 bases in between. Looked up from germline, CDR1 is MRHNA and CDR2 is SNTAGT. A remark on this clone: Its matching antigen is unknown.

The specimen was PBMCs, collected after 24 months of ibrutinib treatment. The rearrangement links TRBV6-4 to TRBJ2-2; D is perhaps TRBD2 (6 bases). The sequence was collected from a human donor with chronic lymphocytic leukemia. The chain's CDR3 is CASSDSKVRRDGGELFF. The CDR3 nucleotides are TGTGCCAGCAGTGACTCGAAGGTTCGGCGGGATGGCGGGGAGCTGTTTTTT.